A single sample gave rise to the 10 T cell receptor beta chains below, sequenced in a study of blood T cell repertoires in COVID-19. The data were produced by immunoSEQ multiplex PCR, yet TCRdb's version contains in-frame clones alone and is incomplete. The table records roughly 150,000 clones, around 91% of them present only once. The sample comprised peripheral blood. The receptors derive from a woman between 55 and 75 years old with active COVID-19.

This sequence joins TRBV29-1 and TRBJ2-3; 11 nucleotides align to TRBD2. Germline trimming cut 6 bases from V and 4 bases from J; bases unmatched to any gene: 9. In germline, CDR1 is SQVTM, CDR2 ANQGSEA. CDR3 length: 15 residues. The CDR3 DNA is TGCAGCGTCCCAACTAGCGGGAGTAGATCAGATACGCAGTATTTT. Its translation is CSVPTSGSRSDTQYF.

The genes are TRBV12-5 and TRBJ1-1, with no clear D. The CDR3 runs 13 residues. The V end was cut by 1 base, the J end by 1 base, with 4 bases between. Looked up from germline, CDR1 is LGHNT and CDR2 is FRNRAP. The CDR3 protein is CASGLAWNTEAFF. DNA of the CDR3: TGTGCTAGTGGTTTGGCTTGGAACACTGAAGCTTTCTTT.

The V call is TRBV11-3, the J call TRBJ2-5; D possibly corresponds to TRBD1 (6 bases). The length of the CDR3 is 15 residues. V was trimmed by 1 base and J by 5 bases, leaving 14 bases between them. Germline CDR1 and CDR2: SGHNT and YENEEA. CDR3 nucleotide sequence: TGTGCCAGCAGCTTAGGTCTTACTCAGGGGGAGACCCAGTACTTC. Translating gives CASSLGLTQGETQYF.

V and J are TRBV6-2 or TRBV6-3 and TRBJ1-4; D gene uncertain. The CDR3 is 16 residues long. Trimming stripped 2 bases from V and 6 bases from J, with 16 bases between. The germline gives CDR1 MNHEY, CDR2 SVGEGT. CDR3 in amino acids: CASSYSSIKADEKLFF. The CDR3 coding sequence is TGTGCCAGCAGTTACAGTAGCATTAAGGCGGATGAAAAACTGTTTTTT.

The chain has TRBV28 and TRBJ2-3; 7 nucleotides line up with TRBD2. This CDR3 is built from 15 residues. Germline assignment: CDR1 MDHEN and CDR2 SYDVKM. Germline trimming cut 3 bases from V and 6 bases from J; bases unmatched to any gene: 9. The CDR3 spells CASSFAGVGVDTQYF. CDR3 coding DNA: TGTGCCAGCAGTTTTGCGGGAGTGGGGGTGGATACGCAGTATTTT. The entire variable domain, with the rest obtained from reference TRBV28 and TRBJ2-3, is as follows: DVKVTQSSRYLVKRTGEKVFLECVQDMDHENMFWYRQDPGLGLRLIYFSYDVKMKEKGDIPEGYSVSREKKERFSLILESASTNQTSMYLCASSFAGVGVDTQYFGPGTRLTVL.

This clone was detected only once. The chain uses TRBV19 and TRBJ2-7; 11 bases align to TRBD1. The ends lost 3 bases at V and 6 bases at J; junction bases unmatched: 7. Germline CDR1 LNHDA, CDR2 SQIVND (reference sequence). The CDR3 consists of 15 residues. This CDR3 reads CASSMWTGGLLEQYF. The DNA of the CDR3 is TGTGCCAGTAGTATGTGGACAGGGGGCCTCCTCGAGCAGTACTTC.

This chain links TRBV6-2 or TRBV6-3 with TRBJ2-3, with 10 positions matching TRBD2. The CDR3 length is 16 residues. Trimming removed 2 bases from V and 4 bases from J; junction bases left unmatched: 6. From germline, CDR1 is MNHEY and CDR2 SVGEGT. The CDR3 DNA follows: TGTGCCAGCAGTTACACAGCGGGAGGGCCTCCAGATACGCAGTATTTT. It is translated as CASSYTAGGPPDTQYF.

The V gene is TRBV3-1 (or the pseudogene TRBV3-2), the J gene TRBJ2-7, with D maybe TRBD1 (5 bases). The germline V gene encodes CDR1 LGHDT and CDR2 YNNKEL (reference sequence). The CDR3 extends over 16 amino acids. V lost 1 base and J 1 base, leaving 14 bases between the germline ends. The CDR3 sequence: CASSQVGIRASYEQYF. The CDR3 bases are TGTGCCAGCAGCCAAGTCGGTATCAGGGCATCCTACGAGCAGTACTTC.

This clone turned up a few times. This chain connects TRBV11-2 to TRBJ2-3, with 10 nucleotides matching TRBD2. Germline values: CDR1 SGHAT, CDR2 FQNNGV. The CDR3 length is 19 residues. Germline trimming cut 5 bases from V and 3 bases from J; bases unmatched to any gene: 17. CDR3 protein: CASSPTFGASGRGTDTQYF. The CDR3 DNA reads as TGTGCCAGCAGCCCGACCTTCGGAGCGAGCGGGAGGGGGACAGATACGCAGTATTTT.

The chain combines TRBV19 with TRBJ1-1; tentative D call: TRBD1 (5 bases). The V and J ends lost 5 bases and 1 base respectively, with 14 bases between them. Per the germline V gene, CDR1 is LNHDA and CDR2 is SQIVND (reference sequence). The CDR3 sequence is 15 residues long. CDR3 coding DNA: TGTGCCAGTAGTTCCGTATGGGGCAAGAACACTGAAGCTTTCTTT. As protein: CASSSVWGKNTEAFF.